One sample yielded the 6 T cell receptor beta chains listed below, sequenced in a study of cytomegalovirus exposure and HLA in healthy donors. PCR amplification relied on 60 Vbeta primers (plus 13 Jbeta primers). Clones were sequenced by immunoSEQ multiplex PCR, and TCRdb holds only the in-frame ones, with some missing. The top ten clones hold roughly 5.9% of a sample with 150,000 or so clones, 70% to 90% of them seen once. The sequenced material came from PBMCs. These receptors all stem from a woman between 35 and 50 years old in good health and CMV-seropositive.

The CDR3 DNA follows: TGTGCCAGCAGCTTGCGGGGCCCGGGGGGGCAGTTCTTC. Translating gives CASSLRGPGGQFF. J is TRBJ2-1 and V is TRBV5-6; 7 bases line up with TRBD2. In germline, CDR1 is SGHDT, CDR2 YYEEEE. After removal of 1 base from V and 12 bases from J, the junction contained 7 bases not matched to a gene. The CDR3 sequence is 13 residues long.

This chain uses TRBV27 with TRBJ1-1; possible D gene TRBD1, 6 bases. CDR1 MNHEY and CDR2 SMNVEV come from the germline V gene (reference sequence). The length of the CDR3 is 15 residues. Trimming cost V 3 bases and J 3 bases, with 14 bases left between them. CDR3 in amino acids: CASSLGVGADTEAFF. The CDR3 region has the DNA TGTGCCAGCAGTTTGGGTGTGGGGGCGGACACTGAAGCTTTCTTT.

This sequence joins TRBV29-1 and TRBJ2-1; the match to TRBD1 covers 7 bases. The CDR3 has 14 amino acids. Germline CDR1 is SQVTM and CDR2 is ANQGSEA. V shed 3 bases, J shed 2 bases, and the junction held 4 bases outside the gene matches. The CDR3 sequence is CSVEGQGAYNEQFF. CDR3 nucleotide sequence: TGCAGCGTTGAGGGGCAGGGGGCCTACAATGAGCAGTTCTTC.

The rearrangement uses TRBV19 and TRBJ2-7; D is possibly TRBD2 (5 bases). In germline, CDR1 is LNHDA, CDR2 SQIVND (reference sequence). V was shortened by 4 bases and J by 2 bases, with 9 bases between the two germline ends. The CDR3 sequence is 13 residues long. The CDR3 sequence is CASSTGVTYEQYF. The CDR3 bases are TGTGCCAGTAGTACCGGGGTCACCTACGAGCAGTACTTC. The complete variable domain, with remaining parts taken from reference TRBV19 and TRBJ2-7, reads DGGITQSPKYLFRKEGQNVTLSCEQNLNHDAMYWYRQDPGQGLRLIYYSQIVNDFQKGDIAEGYSVSREKKESFPLTVTSAQKNPTAFYLCASSTGVTYEQYFGPGTRLTVT.

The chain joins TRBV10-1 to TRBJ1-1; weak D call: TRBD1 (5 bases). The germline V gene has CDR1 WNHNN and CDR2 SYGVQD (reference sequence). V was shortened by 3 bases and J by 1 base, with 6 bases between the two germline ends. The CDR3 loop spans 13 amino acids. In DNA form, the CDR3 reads TGCGCCAGCAGTGATGGACAGAACACTGAAGCTTTCTTT. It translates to CASSDGQNTEAFF.

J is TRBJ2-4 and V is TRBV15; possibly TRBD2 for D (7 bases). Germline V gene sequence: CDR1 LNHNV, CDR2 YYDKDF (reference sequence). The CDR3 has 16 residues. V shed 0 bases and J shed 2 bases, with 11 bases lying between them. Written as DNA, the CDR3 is TGTGCCACCAGCAGAGATAAGGGGGGGTCCAAAAACATTCAGTACTTC. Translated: CATSRDKGGSKNIQYF.